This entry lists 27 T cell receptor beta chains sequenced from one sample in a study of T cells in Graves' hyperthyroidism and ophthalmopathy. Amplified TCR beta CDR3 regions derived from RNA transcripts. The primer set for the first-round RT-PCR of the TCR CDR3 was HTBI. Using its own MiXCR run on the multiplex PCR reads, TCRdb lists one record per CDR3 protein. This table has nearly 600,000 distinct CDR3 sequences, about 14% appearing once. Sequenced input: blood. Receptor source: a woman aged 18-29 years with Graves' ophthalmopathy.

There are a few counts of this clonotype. Here the CDR3 reads CASSLPSGAPSPRMGELFF. In nucleotides, the CDR3 is TGTGCCAGCAGCTTACCCAGCGGGGCCCCAAGCCCCCGAATGGGGGAGCTGTTTTTT. V is TRBV7-2 and J is TRBJ2-2, with TRBD2 identical over 7 bases. Trimming removed 2 bases from V and 8 bases from J; junction bases left unmatched: 20. The CDR3 is 19 amino acids. CDR1 is SGHTA and CDR2 is FQGNSA in the germline V gene. The full variable domain, in which reference TRBV7-2 and TRBJ2-2 provide the parts outside the CDR3, is GAGVSQSPSNKVTEKGKDVELRCDPISGHTALYWYRQSLGQGLEFLIYFQGNSAPDKSGLPSDRFSAERTGGSVSTLTIQRTQQEDSAVYLCASSLPSGAPSPRMGELFFGEGSRLTVL.

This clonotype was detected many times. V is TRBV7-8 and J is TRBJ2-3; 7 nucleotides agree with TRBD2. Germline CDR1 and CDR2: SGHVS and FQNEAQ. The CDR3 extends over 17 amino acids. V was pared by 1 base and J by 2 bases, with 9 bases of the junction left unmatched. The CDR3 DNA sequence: TGTGCCAGCAGCTTAGGGCGGGTAGCGGGCATCACAGATACGCAGTATTTT. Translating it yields CASSLGRVAGITDTQYF.

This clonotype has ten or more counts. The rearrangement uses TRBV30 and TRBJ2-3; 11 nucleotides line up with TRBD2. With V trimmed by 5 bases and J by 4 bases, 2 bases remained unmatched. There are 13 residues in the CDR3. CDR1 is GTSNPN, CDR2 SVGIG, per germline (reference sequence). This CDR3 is CAWDSGRADTQYF. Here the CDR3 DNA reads TGTGCCTGGGATAGCGGGAGGGCAGATACGCAGTATTTT.

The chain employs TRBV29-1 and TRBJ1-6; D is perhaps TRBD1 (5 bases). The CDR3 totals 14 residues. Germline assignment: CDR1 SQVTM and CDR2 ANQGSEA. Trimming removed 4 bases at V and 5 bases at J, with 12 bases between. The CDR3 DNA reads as TGCAGCGTTGGAGAGGGGCAGAATAATTCACCCCTCCACTTT. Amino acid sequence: CSVGEGQNNSPLHF.

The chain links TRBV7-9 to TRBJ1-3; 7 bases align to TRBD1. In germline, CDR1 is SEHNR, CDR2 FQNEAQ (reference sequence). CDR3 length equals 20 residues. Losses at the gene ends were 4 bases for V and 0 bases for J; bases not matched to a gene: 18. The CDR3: CASSSNQRLGQAFSGNTIYF. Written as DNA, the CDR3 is TGTGCCAGCAGCTCCAACCAAAGACTAGGACAGGCTTTCTCTGGAAACACCATATATTTT.

The CDR3: CSARDSPRLAGRTYNEQFF. The CDR3 DNA reads TGCAGTGCTAGAGATTCGCCTCGGCTAGCGGGACGGACCTACAATGAGCAGTTCTTC. The chain recombines TRBV20-1 with TRBJ2-1; 9 bases fit TRBD2. The CDR3 is 19 amino acids. Trimming removed 0 bases from V and 2 bases from J; junction bases left unmatched: 14. Germline V gene data show CDR1 as DFQATT and CDR2 as SNEGSKA (reference sequence).

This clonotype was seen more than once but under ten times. For the CDR3, the DNA is TGTGCCATCAGTGCCACGGGACTAGCGGGAGGAGCAGATACGCAGTATTTT. Residues: CAISATGLAGGADTQYF. The chain employs TRBV10-3 and TRBJ2-3; 15 bases match TRBD2. V dropped 4 bases and J dropped 4; count of bases not matched to a gene: 6. There are 17 residues in the CDR3. The germline V gene has CDR1 ENHRY and CDR2 SYGVKD.

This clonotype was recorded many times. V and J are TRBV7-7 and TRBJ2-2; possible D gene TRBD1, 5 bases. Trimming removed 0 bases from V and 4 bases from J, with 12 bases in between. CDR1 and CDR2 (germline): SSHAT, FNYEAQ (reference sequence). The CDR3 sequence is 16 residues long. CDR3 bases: TGTGCCAGCAGCTTAGCGGGCAGGGCGAGCACCGGGGAGCTGTTTTTT. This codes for CASSLAGRASTGELFF. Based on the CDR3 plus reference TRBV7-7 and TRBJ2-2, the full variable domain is GAGVSQSPRYKVTKRGQDVTLRCDPISSHATLYWYQQALGQGPEFLTYFNYEAQPDKSGLPSDRFSAERPEGSISTLTIQRTEQRDSAMYRCASSLAGRASTGELFFGEGSRLTVL.

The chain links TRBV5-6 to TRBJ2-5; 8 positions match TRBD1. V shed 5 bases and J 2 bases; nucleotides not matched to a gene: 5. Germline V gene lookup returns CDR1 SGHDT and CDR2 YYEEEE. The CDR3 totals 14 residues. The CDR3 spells CASRDRVGQETQYF. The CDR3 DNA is TGTGCCAGCAGGGACAGGGTTGGACAAGAGACCCAGTACTTC.

CDR3 DNA: TGTGCCAGTAGTTCCCATCTCTTTCTTATTGGGATCCCGAACACTGAAGCTTTCTTT. The encoded protein is CASSSHLFLIGIPNTEAFF. The rearrangement joins TRBV19 to TRBJ1-1; no clear D. Trimming stripped 5 bases from V and 1 base from J, with 26 bases between. The CDR3 has 19 amino acids. CDR1 is LNHDA, CDR2 SQIVND, per germline (reference sequence). The full variable domain, completed using reference TRBV19 and TRBJ1-1, is DGGITQSPKYLFRKEGQNVTLSCEQNLNHDAMYWYRQDPGQGLRLIYYSQIVNDFQKGDIAEGYSVSREKKESFPLTVTSAQKNPTAFYLCASSSHLFLIGIPNTEAFFGQGTRLTVV.

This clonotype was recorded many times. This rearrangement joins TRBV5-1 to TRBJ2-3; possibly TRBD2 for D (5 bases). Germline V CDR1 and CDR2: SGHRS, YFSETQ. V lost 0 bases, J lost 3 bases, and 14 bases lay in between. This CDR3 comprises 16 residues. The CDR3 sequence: CASSLGGPLTTDTQYF. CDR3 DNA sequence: TGCGCCAGCAGCTTGGGAGGGCCTTTAACAACAGATACGCAGTATTTT.

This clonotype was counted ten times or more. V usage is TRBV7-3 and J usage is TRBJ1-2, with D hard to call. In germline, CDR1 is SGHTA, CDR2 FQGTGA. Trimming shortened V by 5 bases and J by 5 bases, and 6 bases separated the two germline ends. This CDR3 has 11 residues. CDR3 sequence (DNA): TGTGCCAGCAGCACGAGATATGGCTACACCTTC. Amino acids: CASSTRYGYTF.

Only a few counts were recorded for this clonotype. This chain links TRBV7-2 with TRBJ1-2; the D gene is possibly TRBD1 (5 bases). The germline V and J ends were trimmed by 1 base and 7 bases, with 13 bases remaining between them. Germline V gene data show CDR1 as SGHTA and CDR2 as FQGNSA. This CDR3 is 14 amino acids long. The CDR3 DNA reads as TGTGCCAGCAGCTTAGGGGGCGGGAGACGTGGCTACACCTTC. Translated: CASSLGGGRRGYTF.

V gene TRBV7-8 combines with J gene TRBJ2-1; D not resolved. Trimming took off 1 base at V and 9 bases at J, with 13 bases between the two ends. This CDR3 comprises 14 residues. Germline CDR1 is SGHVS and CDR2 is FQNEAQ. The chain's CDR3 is CASSLVRAEGEQFF. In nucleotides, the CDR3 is TGTGCCAGCAGCTTAGTTAGGGCAGAAGGTGAGCAGTTCTTC.

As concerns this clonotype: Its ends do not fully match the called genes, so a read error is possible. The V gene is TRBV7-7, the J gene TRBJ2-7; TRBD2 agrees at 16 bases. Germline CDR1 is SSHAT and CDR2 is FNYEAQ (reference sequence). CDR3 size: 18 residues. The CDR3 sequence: CASSAGLAGGPSNYEQYF. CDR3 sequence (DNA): TGTGCTAGCAGCGCGGGACTAGCGGGAGGGCCTAGTAACTACGAGCAGTACTTC.

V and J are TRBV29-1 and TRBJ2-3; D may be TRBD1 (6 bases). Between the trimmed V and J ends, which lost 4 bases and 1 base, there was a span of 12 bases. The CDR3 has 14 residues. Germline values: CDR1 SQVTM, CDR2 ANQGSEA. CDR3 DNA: TGCAGCGTTGGGGGGCCTGGGGGCACAGATACGCAGTATTTT. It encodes CSVGGPGGTDTQYF.

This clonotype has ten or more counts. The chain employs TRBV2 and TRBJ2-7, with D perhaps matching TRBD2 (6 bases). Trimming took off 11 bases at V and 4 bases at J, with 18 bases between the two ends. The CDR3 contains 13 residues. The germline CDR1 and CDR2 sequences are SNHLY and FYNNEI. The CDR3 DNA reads TGTGCCCAAACGGGTTCTAGCGCTTACGAGCAGTACTTC. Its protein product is CAQTGSSAYEQYF.

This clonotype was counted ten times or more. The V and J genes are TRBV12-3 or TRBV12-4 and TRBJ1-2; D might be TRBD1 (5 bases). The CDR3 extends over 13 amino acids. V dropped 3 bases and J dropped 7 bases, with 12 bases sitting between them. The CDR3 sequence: CASSLRGDGGYTF. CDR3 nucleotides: TGTGCCAGCAGTTTGAGAGGGGACGGTGGCTACACCTTC.

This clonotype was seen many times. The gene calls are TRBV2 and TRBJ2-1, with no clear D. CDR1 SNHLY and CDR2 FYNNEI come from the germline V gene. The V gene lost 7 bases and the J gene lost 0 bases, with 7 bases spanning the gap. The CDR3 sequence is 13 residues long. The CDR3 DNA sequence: TGTGCCAGCAAGGAGCGCTCCTACAATGAGCAGTTCTTC. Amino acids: CASKERSYNEQFF.

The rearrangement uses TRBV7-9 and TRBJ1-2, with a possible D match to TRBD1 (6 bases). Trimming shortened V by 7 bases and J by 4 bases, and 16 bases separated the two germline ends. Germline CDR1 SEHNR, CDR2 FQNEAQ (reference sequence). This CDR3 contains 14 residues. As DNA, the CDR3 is TGTGCCAGCACATTAGAGGGGGGGCCCTATGGCTACACCTTC. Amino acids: CASTLEGGPYGYTF.

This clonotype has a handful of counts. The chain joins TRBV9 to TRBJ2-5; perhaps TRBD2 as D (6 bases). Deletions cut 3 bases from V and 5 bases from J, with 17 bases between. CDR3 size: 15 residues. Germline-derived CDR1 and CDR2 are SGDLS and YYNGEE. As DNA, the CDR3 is TGTGCCAGCAGCGCTTCGGGATCTGGGGGGGAGACCCAGTACTTC. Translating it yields CASSASGSGGETQYF.

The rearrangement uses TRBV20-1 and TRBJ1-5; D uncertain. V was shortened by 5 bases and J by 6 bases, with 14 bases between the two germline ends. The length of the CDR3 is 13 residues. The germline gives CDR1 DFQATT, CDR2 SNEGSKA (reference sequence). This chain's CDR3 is CSAWEIIGQPQHF. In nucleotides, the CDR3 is TGCAGTGCTTGGGAAATCATAGGTCAGCCCCAGCATTTT.

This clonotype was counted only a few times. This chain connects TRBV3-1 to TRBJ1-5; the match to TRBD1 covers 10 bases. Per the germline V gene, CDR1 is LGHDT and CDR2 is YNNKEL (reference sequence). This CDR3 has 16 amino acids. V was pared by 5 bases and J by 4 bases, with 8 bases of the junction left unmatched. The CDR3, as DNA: TGTGCCAGCAGCTCGGTCCGGACAGGGGGGAATCAGCCCCAGCATTTT. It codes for CASSSVRTGGNQPQHF.

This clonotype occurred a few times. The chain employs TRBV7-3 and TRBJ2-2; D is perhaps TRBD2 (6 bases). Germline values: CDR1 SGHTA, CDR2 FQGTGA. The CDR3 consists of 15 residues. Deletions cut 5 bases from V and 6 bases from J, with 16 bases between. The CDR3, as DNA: TGTGCCAGCAGCGTATTTAGTCCGGGGGCCGGGGAGCTGTTTTTT. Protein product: CASSVFSPGAGELFF.

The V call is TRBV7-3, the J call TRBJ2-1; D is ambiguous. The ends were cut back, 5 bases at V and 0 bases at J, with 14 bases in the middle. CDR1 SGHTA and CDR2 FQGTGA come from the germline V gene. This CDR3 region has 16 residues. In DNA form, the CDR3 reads TGTGCCAGCAGCAACGGACCGCTGGGCTCCTACAATGAGCAGTTCTTC. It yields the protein CASSNGPLGSYNEQFF.

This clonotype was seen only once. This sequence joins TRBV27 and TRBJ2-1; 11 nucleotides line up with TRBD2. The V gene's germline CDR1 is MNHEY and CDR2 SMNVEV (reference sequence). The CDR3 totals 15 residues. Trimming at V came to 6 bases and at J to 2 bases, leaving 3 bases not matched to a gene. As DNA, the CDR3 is TGTGCCAGCAGGACGGGACTAGCGGCCTACAATGAGCAGTTCTTC. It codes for CASRTGLAAYNEQFF.

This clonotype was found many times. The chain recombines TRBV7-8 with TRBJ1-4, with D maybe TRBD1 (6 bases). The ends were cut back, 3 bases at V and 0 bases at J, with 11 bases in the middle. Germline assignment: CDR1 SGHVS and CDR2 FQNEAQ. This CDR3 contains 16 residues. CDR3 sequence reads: CASSFSGTPTNEKLFF. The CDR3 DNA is TGTGCCAGCAGCTTCTCCGGGACACCAACTAATGAAAAACTGTTTTTT.